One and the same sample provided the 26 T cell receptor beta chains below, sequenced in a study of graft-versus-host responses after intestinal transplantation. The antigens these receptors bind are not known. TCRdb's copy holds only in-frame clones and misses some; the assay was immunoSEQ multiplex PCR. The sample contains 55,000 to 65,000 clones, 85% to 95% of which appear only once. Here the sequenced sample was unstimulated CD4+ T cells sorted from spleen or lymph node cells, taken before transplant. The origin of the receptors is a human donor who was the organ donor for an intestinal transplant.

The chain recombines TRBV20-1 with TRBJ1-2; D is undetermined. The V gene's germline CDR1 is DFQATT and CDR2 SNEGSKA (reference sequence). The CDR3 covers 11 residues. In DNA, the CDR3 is TGCAGCGCGGGAACGAACTATGGCTACACCTTC. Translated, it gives CSAGTNYGYTF.

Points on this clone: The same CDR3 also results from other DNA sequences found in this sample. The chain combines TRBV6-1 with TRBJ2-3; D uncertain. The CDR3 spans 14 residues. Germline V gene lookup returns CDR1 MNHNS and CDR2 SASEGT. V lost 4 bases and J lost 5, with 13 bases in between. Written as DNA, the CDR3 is TGTGCCAGCAGTGTTTTCGGAGCAGAAGATACGCAGTATTTT. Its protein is CASSVFGAEDTQYF.

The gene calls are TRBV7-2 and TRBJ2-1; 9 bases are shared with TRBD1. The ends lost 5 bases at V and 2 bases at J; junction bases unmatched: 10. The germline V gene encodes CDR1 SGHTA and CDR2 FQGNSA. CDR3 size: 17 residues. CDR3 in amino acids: CASSNEQGALAYNEQFF. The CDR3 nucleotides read TGTGCCAGCAGCAACGAACAGGGGGCACTAGCCTACAATGAGCAGTTCTTC.

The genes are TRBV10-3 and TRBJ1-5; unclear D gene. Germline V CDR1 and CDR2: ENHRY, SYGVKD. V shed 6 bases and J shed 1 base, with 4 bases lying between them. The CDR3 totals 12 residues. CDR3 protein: CAIRDSNQPQHF. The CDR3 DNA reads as TGTGCCATCAGGGACAGCAATCAGCCCCAGCATTTT.

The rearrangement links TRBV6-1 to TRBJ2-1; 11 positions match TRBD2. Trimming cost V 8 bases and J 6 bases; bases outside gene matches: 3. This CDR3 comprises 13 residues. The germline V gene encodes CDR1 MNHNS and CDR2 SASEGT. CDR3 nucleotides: TGTGCCAGCCTTCTAGCGGGGGGCAATGAGCAGTTCTTC. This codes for CASLLAGGNEQFF.

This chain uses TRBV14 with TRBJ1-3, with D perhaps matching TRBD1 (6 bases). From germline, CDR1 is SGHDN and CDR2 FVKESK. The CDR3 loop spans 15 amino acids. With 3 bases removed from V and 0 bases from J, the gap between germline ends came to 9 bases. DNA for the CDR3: TGTGCCAGCAGCCATTCGGGGGCCTCTGGAAACACCATATATTTT. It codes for CASSHSGASGNTIYF.

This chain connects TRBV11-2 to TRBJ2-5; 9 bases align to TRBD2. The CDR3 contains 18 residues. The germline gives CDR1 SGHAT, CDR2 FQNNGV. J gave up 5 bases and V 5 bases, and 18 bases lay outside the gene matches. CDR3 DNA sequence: TGTGCCAGCAGCCACCGGACTAGCGCTTTCTTATCAGGGGAGACCCAGTACTTC. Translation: CASSHRTSAFLSGETQYF.

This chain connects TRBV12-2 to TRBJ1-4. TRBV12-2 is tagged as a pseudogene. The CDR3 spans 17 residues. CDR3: CASRSRVHRRVGEKLFF. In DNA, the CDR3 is TGTGCAAGTCGCTCCAGGGTTCATCGGCGGGTCGGTGAAAAACTGTTTTTT.

This CDR3 is CASSLGWGGQETQYF. The CDR3, as DNA: TGTGCCAGCAGCTTAGGATGGGGTGGCCAAGAGACCCAGTACTTC. The chain employs TRBV11-3 and TRBJ2-5; D remains unclear. The CDR3 runs 15 residues. Germline lookup yields CDR1 SGHNT and CDR2 YENEEA. V lost 1 base and J lost 1, with 10 bases in between.

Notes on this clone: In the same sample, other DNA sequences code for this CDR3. The CDR3 DNA sequence: TGTGCCAGCAGCTTAGGTCAAAACTATGGCTACACCTTC. Its translation is CASSLGQNYGYTF. This chain links TRBV7-9 with TRBJ1-2; D remains ambiguous. CDR3 size: 13 residues. CDR1 is SEHNR and CDR2 is FQNEAQ in the germline V gene (reference sequence). V was trimmed by 1 base and J by 2 bases, leaving 5 bases between them.

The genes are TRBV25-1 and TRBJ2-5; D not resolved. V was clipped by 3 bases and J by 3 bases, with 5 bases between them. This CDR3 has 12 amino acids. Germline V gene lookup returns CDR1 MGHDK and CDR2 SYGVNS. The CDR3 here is CASSEKKETQYF. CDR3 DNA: TGTGCCAGCAGTGAGAAGAAAGAGACCCAGTACTTC.

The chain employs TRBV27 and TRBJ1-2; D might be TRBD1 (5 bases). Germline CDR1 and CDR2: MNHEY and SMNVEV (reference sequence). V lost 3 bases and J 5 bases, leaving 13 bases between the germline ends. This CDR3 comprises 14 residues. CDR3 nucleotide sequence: TGTGCCAGCAGTTTCCGGGCAGGGAGGTATGGCTACACCTTC. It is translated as CASSFRAGRYGYTF.

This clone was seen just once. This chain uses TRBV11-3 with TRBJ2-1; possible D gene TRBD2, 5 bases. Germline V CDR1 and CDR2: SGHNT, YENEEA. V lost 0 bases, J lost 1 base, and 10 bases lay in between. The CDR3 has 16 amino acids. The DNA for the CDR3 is TGTGCCAGCAGCTTAGATTTCCGCGGGTCCTACAATGAGCAGTTCTTC. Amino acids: CASSLDFRGSYNEQFF. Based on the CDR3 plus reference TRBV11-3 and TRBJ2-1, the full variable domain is EAGVVQSPRYKIIEKKQPVAFWCNPISGHNTLYWYLQNLGQGPELLIRYENEEAVDDSQLPKDRFSAERLKGVDSTLKIQPAELGDSAVYLCASSLDFRGSYNEQFFGPGTRLTVL.

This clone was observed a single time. The DNA of the CDR3 is TGTGCCAGCGGGTTGGGGCGGTATGGCTACACCTTC. It encodes CASGLGRYGYTF. The gene calls are TRBV6-1 and TRBJ1-2; TRBD1 might be the D (5 bases). With 8 bases removed from V and 5 bases from J, the gap between germline ends came to 12 bases. This CDR3 has 12 amino acids. Germline CDR1 MNHNS, CDR2 SASEGT.

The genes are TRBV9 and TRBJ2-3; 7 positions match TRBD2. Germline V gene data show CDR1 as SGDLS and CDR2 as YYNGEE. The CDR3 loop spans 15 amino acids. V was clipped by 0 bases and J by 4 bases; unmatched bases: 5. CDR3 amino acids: CASSVGGGRADTQYF. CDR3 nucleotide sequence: TGTGCCAGCAGCGTAGGGGGAGGGAGGGCAGATACGCAGTATTTT.

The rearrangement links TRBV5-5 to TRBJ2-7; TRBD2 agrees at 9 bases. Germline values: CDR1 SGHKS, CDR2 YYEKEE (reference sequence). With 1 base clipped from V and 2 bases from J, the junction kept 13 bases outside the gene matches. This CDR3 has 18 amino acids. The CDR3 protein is CASSLLMAGTSSPYEQYF. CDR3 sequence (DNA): TGTGCCAGCAGCTTGCTAATGGCAGGGACTAGCTCTCCCTACGAGCAGTACTTC.

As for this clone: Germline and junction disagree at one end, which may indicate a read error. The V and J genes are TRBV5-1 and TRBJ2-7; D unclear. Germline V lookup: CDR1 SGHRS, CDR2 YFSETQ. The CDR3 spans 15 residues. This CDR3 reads CASSLVSAAPQTISF. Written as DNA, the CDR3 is TGCGCCAGCAGCTTGGTTTCGGCAGCGCCACAAACCATAAGTTTC.

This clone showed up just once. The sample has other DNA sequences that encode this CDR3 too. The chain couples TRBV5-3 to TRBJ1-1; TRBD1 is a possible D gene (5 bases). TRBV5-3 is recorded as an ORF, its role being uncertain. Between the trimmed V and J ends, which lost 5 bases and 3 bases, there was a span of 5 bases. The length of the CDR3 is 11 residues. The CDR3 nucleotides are TGTGCCAGAAGACAGGACACTGAAGCTTTCTTT. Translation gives CARRQDTEAFF.

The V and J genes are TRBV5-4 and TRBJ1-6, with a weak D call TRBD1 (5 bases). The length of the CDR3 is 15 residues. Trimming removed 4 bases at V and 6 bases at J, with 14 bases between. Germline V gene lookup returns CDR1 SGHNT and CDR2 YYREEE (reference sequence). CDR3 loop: CASSPGTTTNSPLHF. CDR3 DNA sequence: TGTGCCAGCAGCCCCGGGACCACGACTAATTCACCCCTCCACTTT. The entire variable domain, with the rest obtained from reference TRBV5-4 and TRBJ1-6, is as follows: ETGVTQSPTHLIKTRGQQVTLRCSSQSGHNTVSWYQQALGQGPQFIFQYYREEENGRGNFPPRFSGLQFPNYSSELNVNALELDDSALYLCASSPGTTTNSPLHFGNGTRLTVT.

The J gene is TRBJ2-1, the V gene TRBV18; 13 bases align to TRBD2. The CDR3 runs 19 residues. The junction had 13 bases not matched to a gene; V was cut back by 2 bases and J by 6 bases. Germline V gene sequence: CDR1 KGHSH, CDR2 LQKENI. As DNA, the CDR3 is TGTGCCAGCTCACCATCGATAGCGGCGACTAGCGGGGGGCCCAATGAGCAGTTCTTC. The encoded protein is CASSPSIAATSGGPNEQFF.

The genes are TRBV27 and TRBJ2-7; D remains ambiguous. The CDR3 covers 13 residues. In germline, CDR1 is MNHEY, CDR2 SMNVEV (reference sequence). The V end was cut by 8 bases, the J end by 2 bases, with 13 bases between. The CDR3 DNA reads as TGTGCCAGCCGGGCCTTTCCCGCCTACGAGCAGTACTTC. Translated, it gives CASRAFPAYEQYF.

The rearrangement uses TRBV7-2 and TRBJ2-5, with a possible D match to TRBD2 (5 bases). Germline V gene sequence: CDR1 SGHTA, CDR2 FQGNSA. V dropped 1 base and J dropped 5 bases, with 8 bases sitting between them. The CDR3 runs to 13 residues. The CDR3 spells CASSLGGRETQYF. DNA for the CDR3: TGTGCCAGCAGCTTAGGAGGGCGTGAGACCCAGTACTTC.

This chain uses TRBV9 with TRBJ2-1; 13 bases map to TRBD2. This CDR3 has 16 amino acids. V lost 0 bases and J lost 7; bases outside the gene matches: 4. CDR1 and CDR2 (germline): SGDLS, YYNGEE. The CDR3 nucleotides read TGTGCCAGCAGCGTAGATGGGACTAGCGGGGCAAATGAGCAGTTCTTC. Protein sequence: CASSVDGTSGANEQFF.

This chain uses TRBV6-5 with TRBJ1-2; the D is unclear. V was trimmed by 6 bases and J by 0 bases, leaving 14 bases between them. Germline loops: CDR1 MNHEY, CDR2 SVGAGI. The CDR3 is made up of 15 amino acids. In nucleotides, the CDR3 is TGTGCCAGCAGCCGCGGCGGATACCCTAACTATGGCTACACCTTC. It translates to CASSRGGYPNYGYTF.

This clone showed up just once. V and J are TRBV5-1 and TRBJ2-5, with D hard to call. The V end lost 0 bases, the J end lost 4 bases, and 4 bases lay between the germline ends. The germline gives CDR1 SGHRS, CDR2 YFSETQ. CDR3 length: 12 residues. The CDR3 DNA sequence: TGCGCCAGCAGCTTGGTCCCAGAGACCCAGTACTTC. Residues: CASSLVPETQYF. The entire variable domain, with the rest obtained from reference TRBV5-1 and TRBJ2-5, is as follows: KAGVTQTPRYLIKTRGQQVTLSCSPISGHRSVSWYQQTPGQGLQFLFEYFSETQRNKGNFPGRFSGRQFSNSRSEMNVSTLELGDSALYLCASSLVPETQYFGPGTRLLVL.

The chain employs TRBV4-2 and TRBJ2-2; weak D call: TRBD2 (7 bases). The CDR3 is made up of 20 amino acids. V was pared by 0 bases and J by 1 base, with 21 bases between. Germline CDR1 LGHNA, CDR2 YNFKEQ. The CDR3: CASSQDPRAEGGRNTGELFF. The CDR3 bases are TGTGCCAGCAGCCAAGATCCAAGAGCCGAGGGGGGGCGGAACACCGGGGAGCTGTTTTTT.